This paragraph reports one T cell receptor (beta chain). Each subset's genomic DNA was shared equally among a number of immunoSEQ plates. The assay was immunoSEQ multiplex PCR, and TCRdb's table has in-frame clones only and misses some. The table shows about 820,000 clones, with over 90% occurring only once. The sample comes from a study of shared clonotypes between healthy human individuals. Germline V gene sequence: CDR1 MNHEY, CDR2 SMNVEV (reference sequence). There are 17 residues in the CDR3. Trimming stripped 5 bases from V and 0 bases from J, with 17 bases between. Naive CD8 cells, CD45RO-negative and positively selected for CCR7, excluded terminally differentiated effector memory CD45RA+ cells. Healthy HIV-negative adults without recent acute infections or vaccinations served as donors.

The sequenced sample consisted of naive CD8+ T cells sorted from blood. This chain joins TRBV27 and TRBJ1-5; perhaps TRBD1 as D (6 bases). This TCR was sampled from a man aged 25 to 45 in good health. Written as DNA, the CDR3 is TGTGCCAGCAGTCCCCACAAGACAGGATTTAGCAATCAGCCCCAGCATTTT. Encoded protein: CASSPHKTGFSNQPQHF.